This passage covers 24 T cell receptor beta chains from one sample sequenced in a study of CD8 T cells in ankylosing spondylitis. Each CDR3 protein gets one entry after TCRdb re-called the 5' RACE reads with MiXCR. Here the sample spans about 35,000 distinct CDR3 sequences, around 3% being singletons. Specimen: blood, either unsorted or a sorted T cell fraction (not recorded which). These receptors were collected from a male donor with ankylosing spondylitis or in good health (not recorded which).

Many counts were recorded for this clonotype. The rearrangement joins TRBV9 to TRBJ2-5; the match to TRBD2 covers 9 bases. Germline CDR1 is SGDLS and CDR2 is YYNGEE. V gave up 4 bases and J gave up 5 bases; unmatched junction bases: 6. CDR3 length: 14 residues. CDR3 nucleotide sequence: TGTGCCAGCAGCCGAAGCGGGGGGAAGGAGACCCAGTACTTC. The encoded protein is CASSRSGGKETQYF.

The table lists this clonotype with many counts. The rearrangement links TRBV9 to TRBJ2-2; TRBD1 might be the D (6 bases). V was trimmed by 6 bases and J by 3 bases, leaving 12 bases between them. The CDR3 contains 14 residues. From germline, CDR1 is SGDLS and CDR2 YYNGEE. The CDR3 nucleotides read TGTGCCAGCACCCTGGGGGCGGACACCGGGGAGCTGTTTTTT. Translating gives CASTLGADTGELFF.

This clonotype occurred many times. The chain joins TRBV9 to TRBJ2-5, with 10 bases aligning to TRBD1. The germline V gene has CDR1 SGDLS and CDR2 YYNGEE. The CDR3 length is 14 residues. J gave up 5 bases and V 4 bases, and 5 bases lay outside the gene matches. CDR3 nucleotide sequence: TGTGCCAGCAGCCCGACAGGGGGCCTGGAGACCCAGTACTTC. It specifies CASSPTGGLETQYF. The whole variable domain, filled in from reference TRBV9 and TRBJ2-5, reads DSGVTQTPKHLITATGQRVTLRCSPRSGDLSVYWYQQSLDQGLQFLIQYYNGEERAKGNILERFSAQQFPDLHSELNLSSLELGDSALYFCASSPTGGLETQYFGPGTRLLVL.

This clonotype has ten or more counts. V usage is TRBV9 and J usage is TRBJ1-1; a possible D gene is TRBD1 (6 bases). V was pared by 3 bases and J by 9 bases, with 18 bases between. The germline V gene encodes CDR1 SGDLS and CDR2 YYNGEE. CDR3 length: 14 amino acids. This chain's CDR3 is CASSGGPDSLQAFF. CDR3 DNA sequence: TGTGCCAGCAGCGGGGGCCCGGACAGTCTTCAAGCTTTCTTT.

This clonotype was counted many times. The CDR3 DNA is TGTGCCAGCAGCGTAGGAAGTGCTAGCGGGCCCCTAGCCAAAAACATTCAGTACTTC. It specifies CASSVGSASGPLAKNIQYF. The rearrangement uses TRBV9 and TRBJ2-4; 8 nucleotides match TRBD2. From germline, CDR1 is SGDLS and CDR2 YYNGEE. V lost 0 bases to trimming and J lost 0 bases; unmatched junction nucleotides: 11. The length of the CDR3 is 19 residues.

Many counts were recorded for this clonotype. The chain uses TRBV9 and TRBJ2-3; 11 bases are shared with TRBD2. Germline V gene sequence: CDR1 SGDLS, CDR2 YYNGEE. The trim removed 2 bases at V and 6 bases at J, leaving 8 bases unmatched. The CDR3 covers 16 residues. CDR3 nucleotides: TGTGCCAGCAGCGTTAGTAGCGGGGGGGCCCTGGATACGCAGTATTTT. Its translation: CASSVSSGGALDTQYF.

This clonotype has a count of ten or more. V and J are TRBV9 and TRBJ2-3; D ambiguous. The CDR3 contains 15 residues. Germline CDR1 SGDLS, CDR2 YYNGEE. V was trimmed by 0 bases and J by 0 bases, leaving 8 bases between them. The CDR3 is CASSVGRSSTDTQYF. The CDR3 nucleotides are TGTGCCAGCAGCGTAGGTCGATCCAGCACAGATACGCAGTATTTT.

This clonotype was counted ten times or more. The CDR3: CASSSGVIQETQYF. The CDR3 DNA sequence: TGTGCCAGCAGCTCAGGGGTTATCCAAGAGACCCAGTACTTC. The chain has TRBV9 and TRBJ2-5; maybe TRBD1 (6 bases). The CDR3 consists of 14 residues. From germline, CDR1 is SGDLS and CDR2 YYNGEE. The V end was cut by 4 bases, the J end by 1 base, with 11 bases between.

This clonotype was observed at least ten times. This chain connects TRBV9 to TRBJ2-2; 10 bases map to TRBD2. The germline V gene has CDR1 SGDLS and CDR2 YYNGEE. Trimming at V came to 0 bases and at J to 6 bases, leaving 8 bases not matched to a gene. The CDR3 covers 17 residues. The CDR3 sequence: CASSVVGGLAGAGELFF. The CDR3 nucleotides are TGTGCCAGCAGCGTAGTCGGAGGGCTAGCGGGAGCCGGGGAGCTGTTTTTT.

This clonotype was detected ten times or more. V usage is TRBV9 and J usage is TRBJ2-1; 7 bases align to TRBD2. Germline CDR1 is SGDLS and CDR2 is YYNGEE. V gave up 0 bases and J gave up 7 bases; unmatched junction bases: 10. CDR3 length equals 16 residues. CDR3 in DNA: TGTGCCAGCAGCGTAGGAATCATGGGACTAACTAATGAGCAGTTCTTC. The encoded protein is CASSVGIMGLTNEQFF.

Ten or more counts support this clonotype. CDR3 sequence reads: CASSKAPGRGTYTGELFF. The CDR3 DNA reads as TGTGCCAGCAGCAAAGCCCCGGGCAGGGGGACGTACACCGGGGAGCTGTTTTTT. This chain joins TRBV21-1 and TRBJ2-2; the DNA was not used to check the table's D call, TRBD1. TRBV21-1 is a recognized pseudogene. The CDR3 is made up of 18 amino acids.

This clonotype was observed many times. The rearrangement uses TRBV9 and TRBJ2-5; maybe TRBD2 (5 bases). V lost 0 bases, J lost 3 bases, and 9 bases lay in between. This CDR3 is built from 14 residues. CDR1 and CDR2 from the germline V gene are SGDLS and YYNGEE. The CDR3 nucleotides are TGTGCCAGCAGCGTAGCTCTAGCCGAAGAGACCCAGTACTTC. It encodes CASSVALAEETQYF. Full variable domain (rest looked up from reference TRBV9 and TRBJ2-5): DSGVTQTPKHLITATGQRVTLRCSPRSGDLSVYWYQQSLDQGLQFLIQYYNGEERAKGNILERFSAQQFPDLHSELNLSSLELGDSALYFCASSVALAEETQYFGPGTRLLVL.

This clonotype has a handful of counts. The chain joins TRBV9 to TRBJ2-1, with 8 bases that match TRBD2. Per germline, CDR1 SGDLS and CDR2 YYNGEE. With 1 base clipped from V and 9 bases from J, the junction kept 6 bases outside the gene matches. CDR3 length equals 14 residues. CDR3: CASSVTSGWGEQFF. DNA of the CDR3: TGTGCCAGCAGCGTAACTAGCGGATGGGGTGAGCAGTTCTTC.

This clonotype has a count of ten or more. The chain is built from TRBV9 and TRBJ2-2; TRBD1 agrees at 10 bases. The length of the CDR3 is 16 residues. V shed 3 bases and J 3 bases; nucleotides not matched to a gene: 5. CDR1 and CDR2 (germline): SGDLS, YYNGEE. CDR3 amino acids: CASSARGTGDTGELFF. The CDR3 DNA follows: TGTGCCAGCAGCGCCAGGGGGACAGGGGACACCGGGGAGCTGTTTTTT.

This clonotype was seen ten or more times. This chain uses TRBV9 with TRBJ2-2; a weak D match, TRBD2 (7 bases). Germline V gene sequence: CDR1 SGDLS, CDR2 YYNGEE. V lost 0 bases and J 6 bases, leaving 12 bases between the germline ends. The CDR3 totals 15 residues. The CDR3: CASSVGGGEPGELFF. The DNA for the CDR3 is TGTGCCAGCAGCGTAGGAGGGGGGGAGCCCGGGGAGCTGTTTTTT.

This clonotype came up many times. V gene TRBV19 combines with J gene TRBJ2-7; D might be TRBD2 (7 bases). The CDR3 extends over 14 amino acids. Germline lookup yields CDR1 LNHDA and CDR2 SQIVND (reference sequence). Trimming removed 7 bases from V and 2 bases from J, with 15 bases in between. CDR3 DNA sequence: TGTGCCAGTAAAAGGGGGGGGATCGCCTACGAGCAGTACGTC. This gives the protein CASKRGGIAYEQYV.

This clonotype was counted many times. The chain joins TRBV27 to TRBJ2-7; 10 bases map to TRBD2. The ends lost 5 bases at V and 3 bases at J; junction bases unmatched: 16. The germline CDR1 and CDR2 sequences are MNHEY and SMNVEV (reference sequence). The CDR3 spans 18 residues. CDR3: CASSTPTGNGTSDYEQYV. The CDR3, as DNA: TGTGCCAGCAGTACCCCTACAGGGAACGGGACTAGCGACTACGAGCAGTACGTC.

The V and J genes are TRBV9 and TRBJ2-1; 7 nucleotides align to TRBD2. Germline CDR1 and CDR2: SGDLS and YYNGEE. J gave up 7 bases and V 1 base, and 8 bases lay outside the gene matches. The CDR3 covers 15 residues. CDR3 residues: CASSVSGGGGNEQFF. The CDR3 nucleotides read TGTGCCAGCAGCGTATCCGGCGGGGGAGGAAATGAGCAGTTCTTC.

Ten or more counts support this clonotype. The chain employs TRBV9 and TRBJ2-2, with TRBD1 matching over 8 bases. In germline, CDR1 is SGDLS, CDR2 YYNGEE. The J segment lost 5 bases and the V segment lost 3 bases, leaving 9 bases of the junction unmatched. CDR3 size: 16 residues. In DNA, the CDR3 is TGTGCCAGCAGCGCTTGGGGACAGGCGGGGACCGGGGAGCTGTTTTTT. Its translation is CASSAWGQAGTGELFF.

At least ten counts were recorded for this clonotype. The chain couples TRBV9 to TRBJ1-4, with D unresolved. The CDR3 totals 15 residues. V was pared by 0 bases and J by 4 bases, with 10 bases between. Germline lookup yields CDR1 SGDLS and CDR2 YYNGEE. As DNA, the CDR3 is TGTGCCAGCAGCGTAGCCCAAGGGCGTAATGAAAAACTGTTTTTT. As protein: CASSVAQGRNEKLFF.

This clonotype was counted ten times or more. The chain combines TRBV9 with TRBJ1-4; a weak D match, TRBD1 (6 bases). There are 15 residues in the CDR3. Trimming removed 4 bases from V and 3 bases from J, with 13 bases in between. The germline V gene encodes CDR1 SGDLS and CDR2 YYNGEE. The CDR3 protein is CASSTRGAANEKLFF. The CDR3 bases are TGTGCCAGCAGCACGAGGGGGGCAGCTAATGAAAAACTGTTTTTT.

This clonotype was detected many times. The rearrangement joins TRBV9 to TRBJ2-3, with a weak D call TRBD1 (5 bases). The CDR3 has 14 amino acids. The V gene's germline CDR1 is SGDLS and CDR2 YYNGEE. V was trimmed by 0 bases and J by 3 bases, leaving 8 bases between them. The CDR3 spells CASSVAGRTDTQYF. In nucleotides, the CDR3 is TGTGCCAGCAGCGTAGCAGGGCGGACAGATACGCAGTATTTT. The complete variable domain, with remaining parts taken from reference TRBV9 and TRBJ2-3, reads DSGVTQTPKHLITATGQRVTLRCSPRSGDLSVYWYQQSLDQGLQFLIQYYNGEERAKGNILERFSAQQFPDLHSELNLSSLELGDSALYFCASSVAGRTDTQYFGPGTRLTVL.

This clonotype was seen repeatedly, ten times or more. The genes are TRBV9 and TRBJ1-6; D call uncertain. V was cut by 2 bases and J by 9 bases, with 12 bases left in between. Looked up from germline, CDR1 is SGDLS and CDR2 is YYNGEE. The CDR3 runs to 14 residues. CDR3 sequence: CASSVGSEGSPLHF. CDR3 nucleotides: TGTGCCAGCAGCGTTGGATCCGAGGGTTCACCCCTCCACTTT.

This clonotype was found many times. This chain joins TRBV9 and TRBJ2-1, with D maybe TRBD1 (6 bases). The germline V gene has CDR1 SGDLS and CDR2 YYNGEE. The CDR3 sequence is 14 residues long. Trimming cost V 0 bases and J 9 bases, with 13 bases left between them. CDR3 in DNA: TGTGCCAGCAGCGTAGCTCCCCAGGGGCCTGAGCAGTTCTTC. The encoded protein is CASSVAPQGPEQFF.